This T cell receptor (beta chain) was captured by sequencing in a study of OX40 agonist ivuxolimab in advanced cancers. About the research overall: In this cohort, patients received ivuxolimab, an agonistic anti-OX40 (CD134) antibody. Past anti-PD-1, anti-PD-L1 or anti-CTLA-4 therapy was accepted, and 40% to 45% had received some.

The CDR3 runs 17 residues. Germline V CDR1 and CDR2: SGHDN, FVKESK. V was pared by 0 bases and J by 7 bases, with 18 bases between. Here immunoSEQ multiplex PCR was the method, and the copy in TCRdb shows in-frame clones only, minus some. The repertoire holds some 86,000 clones, around nine tenths seen once, with 1.4% to 1.5% in the top ten. The clonotype comes from an adult with an advanced solid tumor such as melanoma, head and neck, liver or kidney cancer. The chain has TRBV14 and TRBJ2-2; TRBD2 might be the D (5 bases). The sequencing here drew on CD4+ or CD8+ T cells sorted from blood, taken in a trial of the OX40 agonist ivuxolimab. As DNA, the CDR3 is TGTGCCAGCAGCCAAGACCGGGCGAGGGAGATTAACGGGGAGCTGTTTTTT. Its protein is CASSQDRAREINGELFF.